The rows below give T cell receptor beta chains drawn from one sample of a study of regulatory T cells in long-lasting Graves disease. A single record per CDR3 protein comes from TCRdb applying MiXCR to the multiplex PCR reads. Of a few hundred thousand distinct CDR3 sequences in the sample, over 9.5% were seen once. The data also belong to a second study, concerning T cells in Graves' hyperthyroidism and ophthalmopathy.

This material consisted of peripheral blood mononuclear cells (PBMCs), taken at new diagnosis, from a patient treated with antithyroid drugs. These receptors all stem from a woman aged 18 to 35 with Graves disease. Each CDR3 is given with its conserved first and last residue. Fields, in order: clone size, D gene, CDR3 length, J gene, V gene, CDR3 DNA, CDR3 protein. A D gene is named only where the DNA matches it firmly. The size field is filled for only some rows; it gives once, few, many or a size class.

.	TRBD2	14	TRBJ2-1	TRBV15	TGTGCCAGCAGTTTCGGGGGAGGGCGGGATGAGCAGTTCTTC	CASSFGGGRDEQFF
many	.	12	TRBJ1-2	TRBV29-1	TGCAGCGTTGAGATGGGTAGCTATGGCTACACCTTC	CSVEMGSYGYTF
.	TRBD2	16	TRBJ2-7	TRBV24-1	TGTGCCACCAGTGATTTGCGATGGACTAGCTCCTACGAGCAGTACTTC	CATSDLRWTSSYEQYF
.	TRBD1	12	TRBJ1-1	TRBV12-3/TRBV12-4	TGTGCCAGCAGCCTGGGACAGGGTGAAGCTTTCTTT	CASSLGQGEAFF
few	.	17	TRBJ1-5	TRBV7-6	TGTGCCAGCAGCTTAGTCCCAAAATTGACCCCTAATCAGCCCCAGCATTTT	CASSLVPKLTPNQPQHF
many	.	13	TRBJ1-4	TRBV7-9	TGTGCCACCTCTCCCGAAGCTAATGAAAAACTGTTTTTT	CATSPEANEKLFF
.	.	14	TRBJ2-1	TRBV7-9	TGTGCCAGCAGCGCTCCAACCAACTACAATGAGCAGTTCTTC	CASSAPTNYNEQFF
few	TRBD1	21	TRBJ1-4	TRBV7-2	TGTGCCAGCAGCTTACCTAGGGGGGACAGCCAAAGTACTACAACTAATGAAAAACTGTTTTTT	CASSLPRGDSQSTTTNEKLFF
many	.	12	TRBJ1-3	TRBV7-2	TGTGCCAGCAGCCTCGGGGGCGACACCATATATTTT	CASSLGGDTIYF
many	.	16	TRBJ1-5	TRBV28	TGTGCCACCCTCCTGGTCTGGGGTGGGCTGTCTCAGCCCCAGCATTTT	CATLLVWGGLSQPQHF
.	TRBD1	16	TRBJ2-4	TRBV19	TGTGCCAGTAGTATCCTACGGACAGGGGTCAAAAACATTCAGTACTTC	CASSILRTGVKNIQYF
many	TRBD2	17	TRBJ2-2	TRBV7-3	TGTGCCAGCAGCGAAACGCCGACTAGCAGTCTTACCGGGGAGCTGTTTTTT	CASSETPTSSLTGELFF
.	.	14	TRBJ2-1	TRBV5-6	TGTGCCAGCAGCTCGCCCAAGGTGGGCGATGAGCGGTTCTTC	CASSSPKVGDERFF
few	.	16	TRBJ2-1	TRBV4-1	TGCGCCAGCAGCTCTTTTCGGGGGCGTGGGTACAATGAGCAGTTCTTC	CASSSFRGRGYNEQFF
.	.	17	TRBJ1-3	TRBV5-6	TGTGCCAGCAGCTTGGGCAGACCTGCCAACTCTGGAAACACCATATATTTT	CASSLGRPANSGNTIYF
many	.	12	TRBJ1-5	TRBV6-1	TGTGCCAGCACTAATGGGAAGCAGCCCCAGCATTTT	CASTNGKQPQHF
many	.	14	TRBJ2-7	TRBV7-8	TGTGCCAGCAGCTTGTGGGACTTCGGCTACGAGCAGTACTTC	CASSLWDFGYEQYF
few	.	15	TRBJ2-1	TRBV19	TGTGCCAGTAGTATACCCGGGAGAGGTTTCCATGAGCAGTTCTTC	CASSIPGRGFHEQFF
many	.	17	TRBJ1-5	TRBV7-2	TGTGCCAGCAGCCCCCACAGGGATGGAGGGAGCAATCAGCCCCAGCATTTT	CASSPHRDGGSNQPQHF
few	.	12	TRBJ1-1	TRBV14	TGTGCCAGCAGCCAAGTGACAACGGGAGCTTTCTTT	CASSQVTTGAFF
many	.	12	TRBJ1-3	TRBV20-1	TGCAGTGCTAGTGGTGGGGCGGACACCATATATTTT	CSASGGADTIYF
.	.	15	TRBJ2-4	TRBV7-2	TGTGCCAGCAGCTTAGTCGACGGGGGCAAAAACATTCAGTACTTC	CASSLVDGGKNIQYF
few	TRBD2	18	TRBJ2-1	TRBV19	TGTGCCAGTAGTCTCCCAGTGGGACTAGCTGGAGAGTACAATGAGCAGTTCTTC	CASSLPVGLAGEYNEQFF
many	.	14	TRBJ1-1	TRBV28	TGTGCCAGCAGCTCGCAGGGGAGGGTTACTGAAGCTTTCTTT	CASSSQGRVTEAFF
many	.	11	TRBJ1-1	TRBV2	TGTGCCAGCAGAGACTGGACGGAAGCTTTCTTT	CASRDWTEAFF
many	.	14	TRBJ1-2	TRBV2	TGTGCCAGCGCAACCAGTACAGCTAACTATGGCTACACCTTC	CASATSTANYGYTF
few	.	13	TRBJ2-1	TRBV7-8	TGTGCCAGCAGCGCATACCGATTAGCGGAGCAGTTCTTC	CASSAYRLAEQFF
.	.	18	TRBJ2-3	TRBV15	TGTGCCACCAGCAGAGGTGTGGGACCCCTTCTGGCGGCAGATACGCAGTATTTT	CATSRGVGPLLAADTQYF
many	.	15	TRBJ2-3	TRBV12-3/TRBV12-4	TGTGCCAGCAGTTTTGTTGCTCTTGGTACAGATACGCAGTATTTT	CASSFVALGTDTQYF
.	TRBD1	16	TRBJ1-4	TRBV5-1	TGCGCCAGCAGCTTCTCCGGGACAGGAAGATATGAAAAACTGTTTTTT	CASSFSGTGRYEKLFF
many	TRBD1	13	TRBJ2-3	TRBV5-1	TGCGCCATCCGGGACAGTAGCACAGATACGCAGTATTTT	CAIRDSSTDTQYF
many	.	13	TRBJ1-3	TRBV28	TGTGCCAGCAGTATCACGGGGAGCAACACCATATATTTT	CASSITGSNTIYF
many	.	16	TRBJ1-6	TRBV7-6	TGTGCCAGCAGCTTAGTTTCGGGACAAATTAATTCACCCCTCCACTTT	CASSLVSGQINSPLHF
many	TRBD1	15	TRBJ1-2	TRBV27	TGTGCCAGCAGACTGCGACAGGGGAGCAACTATGGCTACACCTTC	CASRLRQGSNYGYTF
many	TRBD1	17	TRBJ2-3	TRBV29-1	TGCAGCGTTCCCCAGTACCGGACAGGGCTCGGCACAGATACGCAGTATTTT	CSVPQYRTGLGTDTQYF